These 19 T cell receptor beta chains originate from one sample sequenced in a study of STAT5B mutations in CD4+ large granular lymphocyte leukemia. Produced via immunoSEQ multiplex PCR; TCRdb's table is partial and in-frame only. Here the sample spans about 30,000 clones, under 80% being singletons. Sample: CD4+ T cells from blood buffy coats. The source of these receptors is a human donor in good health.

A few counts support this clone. CDR3 sequence: CASSLQTYEQYF. In nucleotides, the CDR3 is TGTGCCAGCTCACTACAAACCTACGAGCAGTACTTC. The chain uses TRBV18 and TRBJ2-7; D call uncertain. This CDR3 has 12 amino acids. Germline loops: CDR1 KGHSH, CDR2 LQKENI. Trimming removed 4 bases from V and 2 bases from J, with 6 bases in between.

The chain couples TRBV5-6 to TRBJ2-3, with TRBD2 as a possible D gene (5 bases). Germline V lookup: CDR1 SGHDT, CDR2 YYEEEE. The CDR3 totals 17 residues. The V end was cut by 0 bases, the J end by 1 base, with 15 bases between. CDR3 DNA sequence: TGTGCCAGCAGCTTGGCCTTTAAGACTATGGGCACAGATACGCAGTATTTT. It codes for CASSLAFKTMGTDTQYF. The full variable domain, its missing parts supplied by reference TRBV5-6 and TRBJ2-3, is DAGVTQSPTHLIKTRGQQVTLRCSPKSGHDTVSWYQQALGQGPQFIFQYYEEEERQRGNFPDRFSGHQFPNYSSELNVNALLLGDSALYLCASSLAFKTMGTDTQYFGPGTRLTVL.

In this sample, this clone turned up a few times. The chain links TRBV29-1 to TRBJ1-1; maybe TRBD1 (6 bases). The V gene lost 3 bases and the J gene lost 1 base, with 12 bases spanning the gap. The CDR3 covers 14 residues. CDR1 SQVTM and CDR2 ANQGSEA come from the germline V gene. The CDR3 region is CSVDGGQENTEAFF. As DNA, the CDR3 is TGCAGCGTTGATGGGGGGCAGGAGAACACTGAAGCTTTCTTT.

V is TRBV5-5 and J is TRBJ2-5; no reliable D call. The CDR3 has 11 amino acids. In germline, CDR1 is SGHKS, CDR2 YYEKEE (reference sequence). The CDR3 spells CELYLQETQYF. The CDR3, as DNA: TGTGAACTATATCTCCAAGAGACCCAGTACTTC.

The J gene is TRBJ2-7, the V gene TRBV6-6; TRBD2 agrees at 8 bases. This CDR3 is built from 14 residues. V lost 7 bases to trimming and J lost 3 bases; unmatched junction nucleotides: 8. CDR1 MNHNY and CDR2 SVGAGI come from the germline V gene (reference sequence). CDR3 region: CASTVTSGGYEQYF. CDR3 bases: TGTGCCAGCACCGTTACAAGCGGGGGCTACGAGCAGTACTTC.

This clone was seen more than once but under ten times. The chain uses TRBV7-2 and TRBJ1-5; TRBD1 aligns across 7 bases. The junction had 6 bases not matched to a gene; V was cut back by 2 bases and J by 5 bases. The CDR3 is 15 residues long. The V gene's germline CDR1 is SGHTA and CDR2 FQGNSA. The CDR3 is CASSLQAGGDQPQHF. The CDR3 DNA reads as TGTGCCAGCAGCTTACAGGCAGGGGGAGATCAGCCCCAGCATTTT.

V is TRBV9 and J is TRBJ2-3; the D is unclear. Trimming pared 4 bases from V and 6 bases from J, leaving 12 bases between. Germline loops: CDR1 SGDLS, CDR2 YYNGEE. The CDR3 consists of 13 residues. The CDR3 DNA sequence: TGTGCCAGCAGCCCCCTCCCCATCGATACGCAGTATTTT. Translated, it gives CASSPLPIDTQYF.

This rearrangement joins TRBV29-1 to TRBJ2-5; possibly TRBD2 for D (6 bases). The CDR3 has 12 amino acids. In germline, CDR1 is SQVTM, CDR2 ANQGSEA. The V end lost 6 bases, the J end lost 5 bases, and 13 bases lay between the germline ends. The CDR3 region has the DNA TGCAGCGTCCAAGAGGGAGGTGAGACCCAGTACTTC. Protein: CSVQEGGETQYF.

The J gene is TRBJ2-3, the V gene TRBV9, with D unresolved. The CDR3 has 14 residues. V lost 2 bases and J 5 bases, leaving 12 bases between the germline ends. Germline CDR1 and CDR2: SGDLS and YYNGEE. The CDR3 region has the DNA TGTGCCAGCAGCGTCGGATTCGACCGAGATACGCAGTATTTT. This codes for CASSVGFDRDTQYF.

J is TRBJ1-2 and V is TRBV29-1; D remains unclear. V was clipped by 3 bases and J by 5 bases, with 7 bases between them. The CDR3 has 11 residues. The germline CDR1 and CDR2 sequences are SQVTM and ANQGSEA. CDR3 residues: CSVDAGYGYTF. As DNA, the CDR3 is TGCAGCGTTGATGCCGGGTATGGCTACACCTTC. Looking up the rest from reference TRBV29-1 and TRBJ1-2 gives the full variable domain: SAVISQKPSRDICQRGTSLTIQCQVDSQVTMMFWYRQQPGQSLTLIATANQGSEATYESGFVIDKFPISRPNLTFSTLTVSNMSPEDSSIYLCSVDAGYGYTFGSGTRLTVV.

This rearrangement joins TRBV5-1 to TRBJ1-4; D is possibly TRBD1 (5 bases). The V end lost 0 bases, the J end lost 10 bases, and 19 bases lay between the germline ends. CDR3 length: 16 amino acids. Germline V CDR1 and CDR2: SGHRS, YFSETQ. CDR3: CASSLGSTDSRLKLFF. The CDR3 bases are TGCGCCAGCAGCTTGGGGTCTACCGACAGCCGATTAAAACTGTTTTTT.

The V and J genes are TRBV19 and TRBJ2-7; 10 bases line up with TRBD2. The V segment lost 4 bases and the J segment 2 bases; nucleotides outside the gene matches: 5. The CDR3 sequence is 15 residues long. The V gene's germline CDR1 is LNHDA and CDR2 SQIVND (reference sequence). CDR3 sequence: CASSTASGRTYEQYF. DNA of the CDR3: TGTGCCAGTAGTACGGCTAGCGGGAGAACCTACGAGCAGTACTTC.

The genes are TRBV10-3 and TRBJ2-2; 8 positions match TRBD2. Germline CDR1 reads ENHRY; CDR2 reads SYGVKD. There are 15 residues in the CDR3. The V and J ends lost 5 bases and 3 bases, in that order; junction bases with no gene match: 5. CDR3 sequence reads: CAISPSGGYTGELFF. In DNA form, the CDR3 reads TGTGCCATCAGTCCGAGCGGGGGATACACCGGGGAGCTGTTTTTT.

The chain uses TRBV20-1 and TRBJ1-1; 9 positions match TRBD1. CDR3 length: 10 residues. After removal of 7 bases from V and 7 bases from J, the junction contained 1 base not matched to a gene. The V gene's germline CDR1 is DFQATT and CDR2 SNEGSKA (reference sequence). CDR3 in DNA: TGCAGTGGGGACAGGGATGAAGCTTTCTTT. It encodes CSGDRDEAFF.

CDR3: CATSSLGGLTDTQYF. CDR3 nucleotide sequence: TGTGCCACCAGCTCCTTAGGGGGTCTCACAGATACGCAGTATTTT. The V call is TRBV15, the J call TRBJ2-3; D perhaps matches TRBD1 (6 bases). The V end lost 5 bases, the J end lost 2 bases, and 14 bases lay between the germline ends. The germline gives CDR1 LNHNV, CDR2 YYDKDF (reference sequence). The CDR3 extends over 15 amino acids. Supplemented by reference TRBV15 and TRBJ2-3, the full variable domain reads DAMVIQNPRYQVTQFGKPVTLSCSQTLNHNVMYWYQQKSSQAPKLLFHYYDKDFNNEADTPDNFQSRRPNTSFCFLDIRSPGLGDTAMYLCATSSLGGLTDTQYFGPGTRLTVL.

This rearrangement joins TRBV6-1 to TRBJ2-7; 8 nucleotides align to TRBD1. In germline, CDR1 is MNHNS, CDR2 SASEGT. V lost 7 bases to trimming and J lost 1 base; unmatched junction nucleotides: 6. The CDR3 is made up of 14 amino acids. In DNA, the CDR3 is TGTGCCAGCACGTCGACAGGGGCGTCCTACGAGCAGTACTTC. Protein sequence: CASTSTGASYEQYF.

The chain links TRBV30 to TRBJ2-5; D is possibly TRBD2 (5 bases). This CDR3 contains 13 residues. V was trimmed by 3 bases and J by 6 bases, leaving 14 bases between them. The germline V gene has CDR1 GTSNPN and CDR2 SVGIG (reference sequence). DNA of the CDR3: TGTGCCTGGAGGTCTAGCCCGGGCAAGACCCAGTACTTC. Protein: CAWRSSPGKTQYF. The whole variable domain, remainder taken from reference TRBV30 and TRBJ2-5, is SQTIHQWPATLVQPVGSPLSLECTVEGTSNPNLYWYRQAAGRGLQLLFYSVGIGQISSEVPQNLSASRPQDRQFILSSKKLLLSDSGFYLCAWRSSPGKTQYFGPGTRLLVL.

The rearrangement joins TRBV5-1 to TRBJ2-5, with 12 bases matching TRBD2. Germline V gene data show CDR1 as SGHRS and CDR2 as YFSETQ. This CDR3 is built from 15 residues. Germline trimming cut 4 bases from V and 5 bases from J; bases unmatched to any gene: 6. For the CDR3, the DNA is TGCGCCAGCAGCGCCACACTAGCGGGGGGCGAGACCCAGTACTTC. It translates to CASSATLAGGETQYF.

The CDR3 coding sequence is TGTGCCAGCAGCTTAACAGATACGCAGTATTTT. Translating gives CASSLTDTQYF. The V gene is TRBV7-9, the J gene TRBJ2-3; no reliable D call. V lost 2 bases and J lost 3, with 0 bases in between. This CDR3 contains 11 residues. Germline CDR1 is SEHNR and CDR2 is FQNEAQ (reference sequence). Complete variable domain (other parts from reference TRBV7-9 and TRBJ2-3): DTGVSQNPRHKITKRGQNVTFRCDPISEHNRLYWYRQTLGQGPEFLTYFQNEAQLEKSRLLSDRFSAERPKGSFSTLEIQRTEQGDSAMYLCASSLTDTQYFGPGTRLTVL.